One and the same sample provided the 19 T cell receptor beta chains below, sequenced in a study of blood T cell repertoires in COVID-19 (TCRdb year 2020). Libraries were prepared through the immunoSEQ multiplex PCR assay. Drawn from immuneACCESS, this table holds only the in-frame rearrangements with V and J called that TCRdb kept. Clones are partly lost; checked studies trace under half to an unresolved V gene and leave the rest unexplained. The sample contains 200,000 to 300,000 clones, 88% of them found a single time. Together, the top ten hold over 4% of the sample. The sequenced material came from peripheral blood. The receptors shown here come from a man aged 55 to 70 who had recovered from COVID-19.

This sequence joins TRBV5-4 and TRBJ1-2; a weak D match, TRBD1 (6 bases). The CDR3 length is 13 residues. Trimming removed 4 bases at V and 3 bases at J, with 10 bases between. The germline V gene has CDR1 SGHNT and CDR2 YYREEE (reference sequence). This chain's CDR3 is CASSQTGYYGYTF. CDR3 DNA sequence: TGTGCCAGCAGCCAGACAGGATACTATGGCTACACCTTC.

The V and J genes are TRBV11-2 and TRBJ1-2, with 7 bases that match TRBD1. There are 15 residues in the CDR3. Germline-derived CDR1 and CDR2 are SGHAT and FQNNGV. J was trimmed by 4 bases and V by 0 bases; bases with no gene match: 5. The CDR3 DNA sequence: TGTGCCAGCAGCTTAGAACAGGGGCAGAGCTATGGCTACACCTTC. Amino acids: CASSLEQGQSYGYTF. Looking up the rest from reference TRBV11-2 and TRBJ1-2 gives the full variable domain: EAGVAQSPRYKIIEKRQSVAFWCNPISGHATLYWYQQILGQGPKLLIQFQNNGVVDDSQLPKDRFSAERLKGVDSTLKIQPAKLEDSAVYLCASSLEQGQSYGYTFGSGTRLTVV.

The chain recombines TRBV6-5 with TRBJ1-4; 10 bases are a match to TRBD1. Germline V lookup: CDR1 MNHEY, CDR2 SVGAGI. The V segment lost 2 bases and the J segment 7 bases; nucleotides outside the gene matches: 1. This CDR3 is 14 amino acids long. This CDR3 reads CASSYGDRGEKLFF. Here the CDR3 DNA reads TGTGCCAGCAGTTACGGGGACAGGGGTGAAAAACTGTTTTTT.

The V gene is TRBV4-2, the J gene TRBJ1-3; TRBD1 aligns across 9 bases. The CDR3 loop spans 15 amino acids. Germline CDR1 is LGHNA and CDR2 is YNFKEQ. The V segment lost 5 bases and the J segment 4 bases; nucleotides outside the gene matches: 6. CDR3 sequence reads: CASSSTGGRGNTIYF. The DNA of the CDR3 is TGTGCCAGCAGCTCAACAGGGGGCCGAGGAAACACCATATATTTT.

The CDR3 DNA sequence: TGTGCCAGCAGAGGGGCTGAAAAACTGTTTTTT. Protein sequence: CASRGAEKLFF. This chain connects TRBV6-5 to TRBJ1-4, with a weak D call TRBD1 (5 bases). This CDR3 has 11 residues. V lost 6 bases and J 7 bases, leaving 6 bases between the germline ends. CDR1 is MNHEY and CDR2 is SVGAGI in the germline V gene.

This rearrangement joins TRBV9 to TRBJ1-5; TRBD1 might be the D (6 bases). The CDR3 consists of 14 residues. CDR1 and CDR2 from the germline V gene are SGDLS and YYNGEE. V was pared by 2 bases and J by 1 base, with 7 bases between. The CDR3 sequence: CASSVGQSNQPQHF. The DNA for the CDR3 is TGTGCCAGCAGCGTCGGACAGAGCAATCAGCCCCAGCATTTT.

This clone was seen a single time. This chain connects TRBV14 to TRBJ2-7, with a tentative D call TRBD2 (5 bases). This CDR3 contains 15 residues. Trimming cost V 4 bases and J 1 base, with 14 bases left between them. Germline CDR1 is SGHDN and CDR2 is FVKESK. The CDR3 reads CASSPLLGSSYEQYF. The CDR3 DNA sequence: TGTGCCAGCAGCCCCCTATTAGGGAGTTCCTACGAGCAGTACTTC.

The rearrangement links TRBV29-1 to TRBJ2-1; 11 bases fit TRBD2. CDR3 length: 14 amino acids. The V gene's germline CDR1 is SQVTM and CDR2 ANQGSEA. V shed 4 bases, J shed 4 bases, and the junction held 3 bases outside the gene matches. Written as DNA, the CDR3 is TGCAGCGTTGGACTAGCGGGGAAATACAATGAGCAGTTCTTC. It yields the protein CSVGLAGKYNEQFF.

The chain has TRBV2 and TRBJ2-7, with D maybe TRBD1 (6 bases). The CDR3 has 15 residues. Trimming stripped 6 bases from V and 3 bases from J, with 18 bases between. Germline V gene data show CDR1 as SNHLY and CDR2 as FYNNEI. CDR3 sequence (DNA): TGTGCCAGCAGCGGGGACATCACTTTCGGCTACGAGCAGTACTTC. It codes for CASSGDITFGYEQYF.

V gene TRBV19 combines with J gene TRBJ2-2; 9 bases line up with TRBD1. There are 14 residues in the CDR3. Trimming at V came to 7 bases and at J to 4 bases, leaving 4 bases not matched to a gene. CDR1 is LNHDA, CDR2 SQIVND, per germline (reference sequence). For the CDR3, the DNA is TGTGCCAGTAACCGGGACAGGGCCACCGGGGAGCTGTTTTTT. This sequence encodes CASNRDRATGELFF.

This clone has only a few counts. The rearrangement joins TRBV7-8 to TRBJ1-5; no reliable D call. The germline CDR1 and CDR2 sequences are SGHVS and FQNEAQ. Trimming shortened V by 5 bases and J by 1 base, and 21 bases separated the two germline ends. The CDR3 spans 18 residues. DNA for the CDR3: TGTGCCAGCAGCCGATATCTCCCATCAGGTTTCAGCAATCAGCCCCAGCATTTT. Protein: CASSRYLPSGFSNQPQHF.

The rearrangement joins TRBV10-2 to TRBJ2-2; 7 bases match TRBD2. V trimming: 4 bases; J trimming: 6 bases; junction bases outside the gene matches: 2. Looked up from germline, CDR1 is WSHSY and CDR2 is SAAADI. CDR3 length: 13 amino acids. CDR3 sequence: CASSGTRSGELFF. The CDR3 DNA reads as TGCGCCAGCAGTGGGACTAGGTCCGGGGAGCTGTTTTTT.

The chain recombines TRBV21-1 with TRBJ2-7; the table's D call, TRBD2, was not checked against the DNA. TRBV21-1 is shown as a pseudogene. CDR3 length: 15 residues. The chain's CDR3 is CASSKREVKSYEQYF. The CDR3 DNA follows: TGTGCCAGCAGCAAACGGGAGGTAAAGTCCTACGAGCAGTACTTC.

The chain has TRBV3-1 (or the pseudogene TRBV3-2) and TRBJ1-1; maybe TRBD1 (5 bases). The germline CDR1 and CDR2 sequences are LGHDT and YNNKEL (reference sequence). The CDR3 is 14 amino acids. V lost 5 bases to trimming and J lost 2 bases, with 12 bases between them. The CDR3 loop reads CASSYLGTNTEAFF. The CDR3 coding sequence is TGTGCCAGCAGCTACCTCGGGACTAACACTGAAGCTTTCTTT.

The V gene is TRBV19, the J gene TRBJ2-3; 8 nucleotides match TRBD1. The J segment lost 4 bases and the V segment lost 3 bases, leaving 15 bases of the junction unmatched. The germline gives CDR1 LNHDA, CDR2 SQIVND (reference sequence). CDR3 length equals 18 residues. CDR3 amino acids: CASSMRGRDRGAPDTQYF. The CDR3, as DNA: TGTGCCAGTAGTATGAGAGGCAGAGACAGGGGCGCCCCAGATACGCAGTATTTT.

The chain couples TRBV19 to TRBJ2-1; the D gene is possibly TRBD2 (6 bases). Trimming took 0 bases from V and 4 from J, leaving 19 bases between them. The CDR3 is 18 residues long. CDR1 and CDR2 (germline): LNHDA, SQIVND (reference sequence). The CDR3 sequence: CASSIDREGAGRYNEQFF. Written as DNA, the CDR3 is TGTGCCAGTAGTATAGATCGTGAGGGTGCGGGGCGTTACAATGAGCAGTTCTTC.

The chain uses TRBV5-4 and TRBJ2-1; 8 bases match TRBD2. V lost 6 bases to trimming and J lost 9 bases; unmatched junction nucleotides: 17. CDR1 is SGHNT, CDR2 YYREEE, per germline (reference sequence). The CDR3 contains 16 residues. CDR3 DNA: TGTGCCAGCATCGAGATCGGGCGGGGGGTCTTTGGTGAGCAGTTCTTC. This gives the protein CASIEIGRGVFGEQFF.

Many counts were recorded for this clone. Other DNA sequences within the sample encode an identical CDR3. The V gene is TRBV6-4, the J gene TRBJ1-4; TRBD1 agrees at 9 bases. The CDR3 extends over 13 amino acids. J gave up 8 bases and V 6 bases, and 4 bases lay outside the gene matches. In germline, CDR1 is MRHNA, CDR2 SNTAGT. The CDR3 region is CASSRDRDEKLFF. CDR3 nucleotides: TGTGCCAGCAGCCGGGACAGGGACGAAAAACTGTTTTTT.

The chain joins TRBV18 to TRBJ1-6; 8 nucleotides agree with TRBD1. The CDR3 spans 14 residues. The V segment lost 5 bases and the J segment 15 bases; nucleotides outside the gene matches: 12. CDR1 is KGHSH, CDR2 LQKENI, per germline. Here the CDR3 DNA reads TGTGCCAGCTCAGCCGGGACAGGCTTAGGTCTCCTCCACTTT. This encodes CASSAGTGLGLLHF.